Presented here are 19 T cell receptor beta chains from one specimen sequenced in a study of shared clonotypes between healthy human individuals. Only in-frame clones appear in the TCRdb table, and some are missing; sequencing was by immunoSEQ multiplex PCR. The table lists 2 million to 2.5 million clones, approximately 93% of them singletons. The specimen sequenced was naive CD4+ T cells from PBMCs. Subset noted: CD45RA+ positively selected. All receptors derive from a young man in good health. Some clones in this sample may be carry-over from other donors' samples.

The chain couples TRBV5-1 to TRBJ1-2, with a tentative D call TRBD1 (5 bases). The CDR3 extends over 14 amino acids. The V gene's germline CDR1 is SGHRS and CDR2 YFSETQ. Trimming took 0 bases from V and 5 from J, leaving 11 bases between them. As DNA, the CDR3 is TGCGCCAGCAGCTTGGAAGGACACCCTTATGGCTACACCTTC. Residues: CASSLEGHPYGYTF.

The sample holds one count of this clone. The gene calls are TRBV27 and TRBJ2-3; TRBD2 matches 8 bases. The junction had 12 bases not matched to a gene; V was cut back by 5 bases and J by 5 bases. Germline-derived CDR1 and CDR2 are MNHEY and SMNVEV (reference sequence). CDR3 size: 16 residues. The CDR3 DNA follows: TGTGCCAGCAGTGGGGGGAGCGGGAGTTTTGGAGATACGCAGTATTTT. Protein: CASSGGSGSFGDTQYF.

J is TRBJ2-3 and V is TRBV6-5; TRBD1 might be the D (5 bases). The V end lost 5 bases, the J end lost 3 bases, and 12 bases lay between the germline ends. The germline V gene encodes CDR1 MNHEY and CDR2 SVGAGI. The CDR3 is 14 residues long. CDR3 sequence reads: CASSETGITDTQYF. The CDR3 nucleotides read TGTGCCAGCAGTGAAACAGGAATAACAGATACGCAGTATTTT.

The V call is TRBV16, the J call TRBJ2-4, with a tentative D call TRBD2 (5 bases). Per germline, CDR1 KGHSY and CDR2 FQNENV. The CDR3 has 17 residues. V was pared by 2 bases and J by 0 bases, with 14 bases between. This chain's CDR3 is CASSQVGVEVAKNIQYF. In nucleotides, the CDR3 is TGTGCCAGCAGCCAAGTGGGTGTGGAGGTAGCCAAAAACATTCAGTACTTC. Supplemented by reference TRBV16 and TRBJ2-4, the full variable domain reads GEEVAQTPKHLVRGEGQKAKLYCAPIKGHSYVFWYQQVLKNEFKFLISFQNENVFDETGMPKERFSAKCLPNSPCSLEIQATKLEDSAVYFCASSQVGVEVAKNIQYFGAGTRLSVL.

This clone has only one observation. The chain recombines TRBV27 with TRBJ1-1, with a tentative D call TRBD1 (6 bases). Germline V lookup: CDR1 MNHEY, CDR2 SMNVEV (reference sequence). The V end lost 6 bases, the J end lost 5 bases, and 19 bases lay between the germline ends. This CDR3 is 15 amino acids long. CDR3 DNA: TGTGCCAGCAGCGAAACAGGGCGCGGGGGGACTGAAGCTTTCTTT. Translating it yields CASSETGRGGTEAFF.

The CDR3 region is CASSPSPGSKNIQYF. In nucleotides, the CDR3 is TGTGCCAGCAGTCCTTCCCCTGGGTCCAAAAACATTCAGTACTTC. This chain links TRBV2 with TRBJ2-4; the D is unclear. This CDR3 has 15 residues. Germline loops: CDR1 SNHLY, CDR2 FYNNEI. The V end lost 5 bases, the J end lost 2 bases, and 13 bases lay between the germline ends. Using reference TRBV2 and TRBJ2-4 for the parts outside the CDR3, the full variable domain is EPEVTQTPSHQVTQMGQEVILRCVPISNHLYFYWYRQILGQKVEFLVSFYNNEISEKSEIFDDQFSVERPDGSNFTLKIRSTKLEDSAMYFCASSPSPGSKNIQYFGAGTRLSVL.

V gene TRBV15 combines with J gene TRBJ2-2; 12 bases are shared with TRBD2. V gave up 5 bases and J gave up 4 bases; unmatched junction bases: 2. CDR1 and CDR2 (germline): LNHNV, YYDKDF (reference sequence). This CDR3 comprises 15 residues. In DNA, the CDR3 is TGTGCCACCAGCGAACTAGCGGGGGGCACCGGGGAGCTGTTTTTT. Translating it yields CATSELAGGTGELFF. Full variable domain (missing parts from reference TRBV15 and TRBJ2-2): DAMVIQNPRYQVTQFGKPVTLSCSQTLNHNVMYWYQQKSSQAPKLLFHYYDKDFNNEADTPDNFQSRRPNTSFCFLDIRSPGLGDTAMYLCATSELAGGTGELFFGEGSRLTVL.

This chain links TRBV4-3 with TRBJ1-2; D is possibly TRBD1 (6 bases). CDR1 and CDR2 from the germline V gene are LGHNA and YSLEER. This CDR3 is 15 amino acids long. The V end lost 0 bases, the J end lost 4 bases, and 12 bases lay between the germline ends. The CDR3, as DNA: TGCGCCAGCAGCCAAGATCCAGGGGTCTTCTATGGCTACACCTTC. Translated, it gives CASSQDPGVFYGYTF.

The CDR3, as DNA: TGTGCCAGTAGTATAAGGGGATTGGTGACCGGGGAGCTGTTTTTT. This sequence encodes CASSIRGLVTGELFF. This chain uses TRBV19 with TRBJ2-2; a possible D gene is TRBD1 (5 bases). CDR1 LNHDA and CDR2 SQIVND come from the germline V gene (reference sequence). The CDR3 totals 15 residues. Trimming removed 2 bases at V and 5 bases at J, with 12 bases between.

The chain joins TRBV13 to TRBJ2-7; 9 bases align to TRBD2. Germline-derived CDR1 and CDR2 are PRHDT and FYEKMQ (reference sequence). CDR3 length: 14 residues. After removal of 4 bases from V and 3 bases from J, the junction contained 4 bases not matched to a gene. CDR3 in DNA: TGTGCCAGCAGCTCGACTAGCGGTAGCTACGAGCAGTACTTC. It codes for CASSSTSGSYEQYF.

V gene TRBV7-9 combines with J gene TRBJ2-6; no definite D call. The CDR3 runs to 19 residues. The V gene lost 1 base and the J gene lost 0 bases, with 16 bases spanning the gap. Per germline, CDR1 SEHNR and CDR2 FQNEAQ (reference sequence). Here the CDR3 reads CASSLVVTALHSGANVLTF. The CDR3 bases are TGTGCCAGCAGCTTAGTGGTTACAGCCTTACACTCTGGGGCCAACGTCCTGACTTTC.

The chain is built from TRBV19 and TRBJ2-5, with TRBD1 matching 7 bases. Germline V gene sequence: CDR1 LNHDA, CDR2 SQIVND (reference sequence). With 3 bases clipped from V and 7 bases from J, the junction kept 14 bases outside the gene matches. The CDR3 is 16 amino acids. CDR3 residues: CASSIRPGQRIGTQYF. In DNA, the CDR3 is TGTGCCAGTAGTATCCGACCGGGACAGCGAATCGGGACCCAGTACTTC.

The genes are TRBV28 and TRBJ2-1, with 8 bases that match TRBD1. The CDR3 contains 15 residues. V was pared by 5 bases and J by 2 bases, with 5 bases of the junction left unmatched. From germline, CDR1 is MDHEN and CDR2 SYDVKM. This CDR3 is CASSPTGGTYNEQFF. The CDR3 region has the DNA TGTGCCAGCAGTCCTACAGGGGGGACCTACAATGAGCAGTTCTTC.

This rearrangement joins TRBV7-2 to TRBJ2-1, with 9 bases fitting TRBD2. Germline assignment: CDR1 SGHTA and CDR2 FQGNSA. The CDR3 totals 14 residues. With 5 bases clipped from V and 4 bases from J, the junction kept 3 bases outside the gene matches. The CDR3 sequence is CASSRSGSYNEQFF. CDR3 nucleotides: TGTGCCAGCAGCCGTAGCGGGAGTTACAATGAGCAGTTCTTC.

The chain has TRBV5-1 and TRBJ1-1; no reliable D call. This CDR3 comprises 15 residues. Germline V CDR1 and CDR2: SGHRS, YFSETQ. V lost 4 bases and J lost 1, with 14 bases in between. The CDR3 DNA reads as TGCGCCAGCAGCCGACTTTTAAGTCAGAACACTGAAGCTTTCTTT. Protein sequence: CASSRLLSQNTEAFF. The variable domain in full, completed from reference TRBV5-1 and TRBJ1-1, reads KAGVTQTPRYLIKTRGQQVTLSCSPISGHRSVSWYQQTPGQGLQFLFEYFSETQRNKGNFPGRFSGRQFSNSRSEMNVSTLELGDSALYLCASSRLLSQNTEAFFGQGTRLTVV.

Remarks on this clone: The missing conserved phenylalanine or tryptophan at the end of this CDR3 makes a read error likely. The limits of the CDR3 on the DNA are not certain, so only TCRdb's listed CDR3 is given. This rearrangement joins TRBV5-6 to TRBJ2-7; the table names TRBD2, a call not compared with the DNA. The length of the CDR3 is 12 amino acids, counting both ends. Germline-derived CDR1 and CDR2 are SGHDT and YYEEEE. CDR3 protein: CASSLGRSGRYI.

The genes are TRBV7-7 and TRBJ2-3, with 14 bases identical to TRBD2. The J segment lost 4 bases and the V segment lost 5 bases, leaving 5 bases of the junction unmatched. The length of the CDR3 is 16 residues. CDR1 is SSHAT, CDR2 FNYEAQ, per germline (reference sequence). CDR3 DNA sequence: TGTGCCAGCAGCCAGGGACTAGCGGGAGTGGCAGATACGCAGTATTTT. Translation: CASSQGLAGVADTQYF.

This sequence joins TRBV28 and TRBJ2-1; 7 bases agree with TRBD2. The CDR3 is 16 residues long. Germline CDR1 is MDHEN and CDR2 is SYDVKM. Trimming removed 5 bases from V and 4 bases from J; junction bases left unmatched: 11. This chain's CDR3 is CASSATGLGGYNEQFF. The CDR3 bases are TGTGCCAGCAGTGCCACGGGACTGGGGGGGTACAATGAGCAGTTCTTC. The complete variable domain, with remaining parts taken from reference TRBV28 and TRBJ2-1, reads DVKVTQSSRYLVKRTGEKVFLECVQDMDHENMFWYRQDPGLGLRLIYFSYDVKMKEKGDIPEGYSVSREKKERFSLILESASTNQTSMYLCASSATGLGGYNEQFFGPGTRLTVL.

The rearrangement links TRBV14 to TRBJ1-3, with D unresolved. The CDR3 runs to 15 residues. Germline lookup yields CDR1 SGHDN and CDR2 FVKESK. Trimming removed 1 base at V and 6 bases at J, with 13 bases between. DNA of the CDR3: TGTGCCAGCAGCCAAGGGTTTAACAGCCCAAACACCATATATTTT. Its translation is CASSQGFNSPNTIYF.